This TCR beta chain was profiled in a study of molecular identifiers for immune sequencing clone quantification. As for the study in general: Five portions were made in replicates from RNA of around 20,000 or 100,000 naive CD8 cells, and four underwent sequencing.

TCRdb recomputed calls from the PCR reads with MiXCR, one row per CDR3 protein. The sample shows some 89,000 distinct CDR3 sequences, 24% of them seen only once. Deletions cut 6 bases from V and 3 bases from J, with 15 bases between. From germline, CDR1 is MNHNS and CDR2 SASEGT. The length of the CDR3 is 14 residues. This clonotype was seen more than once but under ten times. A much larger clonotype is one base distant, so this may be a read error. Naive CD8 libraries were made from about 20,000 to 1,000,000 sorted cells, and they used 10%, 30% or 50% RNA. Naive CD8 T cells were sorted, and the gate applied was CD8+CD4-CCR7+CD45RA+.

V is TRBV6-1 and J is TRBJ2-7; unclear D gene. The sequenced sample was naive CD8+ T cells from blood, with Jurkat cell RNA spiked in. Subset in this sample: FACS-sorted CD8+CD4-CCR7+CD45RA+ naive T cells. The receptor was derived from a human donor in good health. Some libraries in this study had Jurkat cell RNA spiked in. The CDR3 DNA reads TGTGCCAGCAGAGACCTAGGTGGCGGCTACGAGCAGTACTTC. Protein: CASRDLGGGYEQYF.